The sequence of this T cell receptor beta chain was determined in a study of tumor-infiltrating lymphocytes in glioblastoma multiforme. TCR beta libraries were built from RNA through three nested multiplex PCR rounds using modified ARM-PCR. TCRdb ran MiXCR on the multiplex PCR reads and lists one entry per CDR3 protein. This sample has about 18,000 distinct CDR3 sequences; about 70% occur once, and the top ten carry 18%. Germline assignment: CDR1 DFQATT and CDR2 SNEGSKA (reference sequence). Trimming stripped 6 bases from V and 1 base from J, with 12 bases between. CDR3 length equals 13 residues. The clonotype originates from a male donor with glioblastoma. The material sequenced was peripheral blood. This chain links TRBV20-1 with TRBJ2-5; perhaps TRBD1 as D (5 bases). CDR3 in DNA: TGCAGTGCCCCCCGACAGTCCCAAGAGACCCAGTACTTC. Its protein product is CSAPRQSQETQYF.